This entry features one T cell receptor beta chain sequence. Libraries were prepared by immunoSEQ multiplex PCR; TCRdb keeps only in-frame clonotypes and omits some of them. Among about 220,000 clones, 83% were seen once, and the ten largest hold around 3.5%. CDR3 size: 15 residues. CDR1 LGHNA and CDR2 YNFKEQ come from the germline V gene. Germline trimming cut 0 bases from V and 6 bases from J; bases unmatched to any gene: 6. The data are from a study of blood T cell repertoires in COVID-19. Overall study: Nucleic acid was either cDNA or gDNA, and it came from T cells, B-cell-depleted T cells, or PBMCs.

Enrollees, about 18 to 89 years old, lived in roughly 24 US areas. Within 2 weeks of study entry, exposed participants had contacted a PCR-confirmed or clinician-diagnosed COVID-19 case. The receptor's source is a woman in her forties who had been exposed to COVID-19. Sequenced sample: PBMCs or T cells enriched from blood (not recorded which). The chain uses TRBV4-2 and TRBJ1-1; 8 bases are shared with TRBD1. The CDR3, as DNA: TGTGCCAGCAGCCAAGAATCAGGGGGCAGGTCTGAAGCTTTCTTT. This gives the protein CASSQESGGRSEAFF.